The clone carrying this TCR beta chain was recorded a few times. The source of the sample is a study of cytomegalovirus exposure and HLA in healthy donors. Trimming shortened V by 3 bases and J by 7 bases, and 10 bases separated the two germline ends. This CDR3 region has 13 residues. CDR1 is SGHRS and CDR2 is YFSETQ in the germline V gene. The PCR employed 60 Vbeta primers together with 13 Jbeta primers. TCRdb's table, derived via immunoSEQ multiplex PCR, lists solely in-frame clones and lacks some. The table records about 150,000 clones, 60% to 75% of them present only once. The TCR was taken from a man aged 18 to 30 in good health and CMV-seronegative. The chain carries TRBV5-1 and TRBJ2-2; perhaps TRBD2 as D (5 bases). Sequencing was done on a sample of PBMCs. For the CDR3, the DNA is TGCGCCAGCAGCTCCGGGGTGGGCGGGGAGCTGTTTTTT. It encodes CASSSGVGGELFF.